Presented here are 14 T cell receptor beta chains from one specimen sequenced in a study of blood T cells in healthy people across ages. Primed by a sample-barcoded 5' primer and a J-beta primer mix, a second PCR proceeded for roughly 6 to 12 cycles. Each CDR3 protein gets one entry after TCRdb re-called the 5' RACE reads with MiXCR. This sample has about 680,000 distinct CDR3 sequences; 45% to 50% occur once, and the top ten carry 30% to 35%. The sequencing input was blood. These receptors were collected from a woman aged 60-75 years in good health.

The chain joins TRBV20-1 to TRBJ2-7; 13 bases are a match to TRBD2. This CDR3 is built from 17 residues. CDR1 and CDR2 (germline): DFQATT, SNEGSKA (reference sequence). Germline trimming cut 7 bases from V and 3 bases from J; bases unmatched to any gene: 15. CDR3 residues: CSGSWDRRTSGGYEQYF. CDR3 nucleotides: TGCAGTGGTAGCTGGGACAGGAGGACTAGCGGGGGCTACGAGCAGTACTTC.

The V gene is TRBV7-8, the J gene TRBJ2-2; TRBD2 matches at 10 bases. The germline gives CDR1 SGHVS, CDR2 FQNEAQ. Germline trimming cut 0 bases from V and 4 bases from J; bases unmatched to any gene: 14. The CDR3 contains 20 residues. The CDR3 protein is CASSLAVLAGEPGSTGELFF. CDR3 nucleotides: TGTGCCAGCAGCTTAGCGGTCCTAGCGGGAGAGCCGGGGAGCACCGGGGAGCTGTTTTTT.

CDR3 loop: CASSSPQFSGYGYTF. CDR3 DNA sequence: TGTGCCAGCAGTTCCCCCCAGTTTTCGGGCTATGGCTACACCTTC. The rearrangement links TRBV28 to TRBJ1-2; D call uncertain. The length of the CDR3 is 15 residues. Germline CDR1 is MDHEN and CDR2 is SYDVKM. V gave up 4 bases and J gave up 4 bases, with 16 bases separating them.

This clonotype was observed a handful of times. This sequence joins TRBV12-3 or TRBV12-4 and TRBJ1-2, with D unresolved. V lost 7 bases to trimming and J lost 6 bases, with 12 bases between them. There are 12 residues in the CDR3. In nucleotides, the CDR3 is TGTGCCAGCACCCTGACCCGCGATGGCTACACCTTC. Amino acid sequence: CASTLTRDGYTF.

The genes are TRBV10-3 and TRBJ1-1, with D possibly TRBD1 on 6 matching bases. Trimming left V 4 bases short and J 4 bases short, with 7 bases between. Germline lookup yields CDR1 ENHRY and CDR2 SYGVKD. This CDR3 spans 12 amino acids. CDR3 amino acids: CAISVGGTEAFF. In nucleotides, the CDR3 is TGTGCCATCAGTGTAGGGGGCACTGAAGCTTTCTTT.

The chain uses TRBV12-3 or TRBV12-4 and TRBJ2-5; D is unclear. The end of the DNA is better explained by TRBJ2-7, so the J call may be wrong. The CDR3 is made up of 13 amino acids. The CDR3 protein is CASSFSGIGEQYF. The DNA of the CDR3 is TGTGCCAGCAGTTTCTCTGGGATCGGCGAGCAGTACTTC.

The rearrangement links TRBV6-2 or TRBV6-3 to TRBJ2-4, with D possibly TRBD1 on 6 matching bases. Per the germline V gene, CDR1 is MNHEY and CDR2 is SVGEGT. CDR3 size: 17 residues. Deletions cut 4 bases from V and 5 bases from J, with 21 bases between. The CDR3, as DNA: TGTGCCAGCAGTTCTCTTGTCCAGGGGCGGCAGCAAAACATTCAGTACTTC. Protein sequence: CASSSLVQGRQQNIQYF.

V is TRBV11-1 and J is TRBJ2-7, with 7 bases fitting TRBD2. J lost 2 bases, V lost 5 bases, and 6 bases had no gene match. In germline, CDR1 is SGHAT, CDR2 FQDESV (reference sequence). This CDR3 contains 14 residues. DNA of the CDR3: TGTGCCAGCAGCCCCTCTAGCGGAGCCTACGAGCAGTACTTC. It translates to CASSPSSGAYEQYF.

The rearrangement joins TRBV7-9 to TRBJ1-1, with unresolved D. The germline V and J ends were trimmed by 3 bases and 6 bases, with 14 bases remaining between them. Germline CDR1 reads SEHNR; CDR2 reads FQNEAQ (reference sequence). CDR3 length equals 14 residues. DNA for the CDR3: TGTGCCAGCAGCTTCCCAAACGAAGGGCCTGAAGCTTTCTTT. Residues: CASSFPNEGPEAFF.

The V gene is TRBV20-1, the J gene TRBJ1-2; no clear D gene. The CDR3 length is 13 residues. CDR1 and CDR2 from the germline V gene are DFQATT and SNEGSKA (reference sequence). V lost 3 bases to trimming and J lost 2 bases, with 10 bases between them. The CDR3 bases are TGCAGTGCTAGGCCAGGCGAGAACTATGGCTACACCTTC. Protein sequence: CSARPGENYGYTF.

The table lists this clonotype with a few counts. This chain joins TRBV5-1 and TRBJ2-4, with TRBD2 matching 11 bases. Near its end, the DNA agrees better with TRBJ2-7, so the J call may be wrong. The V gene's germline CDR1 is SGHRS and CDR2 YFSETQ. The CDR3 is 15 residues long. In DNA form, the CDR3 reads TGCGCCAGCAGCCCTAGCGGGAGGACCTCCTACGAGCAGTACTTC. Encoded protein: CASSPSGRTSYEQYF.

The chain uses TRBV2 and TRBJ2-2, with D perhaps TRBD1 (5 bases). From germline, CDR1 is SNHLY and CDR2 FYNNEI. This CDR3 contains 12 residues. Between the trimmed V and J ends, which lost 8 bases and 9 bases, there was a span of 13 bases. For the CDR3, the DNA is TGTGCCAGCCGAGACAGTGCCCGGGAGCTGTTTTTT. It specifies CASRDSARELFF.

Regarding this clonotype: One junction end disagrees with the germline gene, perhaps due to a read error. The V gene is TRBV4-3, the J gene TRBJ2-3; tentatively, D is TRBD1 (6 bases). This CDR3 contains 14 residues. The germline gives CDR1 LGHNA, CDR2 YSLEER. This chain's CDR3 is CASSGGHPTETQYF. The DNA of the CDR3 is TGCGCCAGCAGCGGGGGACACCCCACAGAGACGCAGTATTTT.

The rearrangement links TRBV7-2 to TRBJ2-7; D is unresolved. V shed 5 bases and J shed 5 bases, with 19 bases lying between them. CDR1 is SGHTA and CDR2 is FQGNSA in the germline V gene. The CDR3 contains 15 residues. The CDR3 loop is CASSPGLAVMNEQYF. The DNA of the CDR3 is TGTGCCAGCAGCCCCGGCCTTGCGGTTATGAACGAGCAGTACTTC.